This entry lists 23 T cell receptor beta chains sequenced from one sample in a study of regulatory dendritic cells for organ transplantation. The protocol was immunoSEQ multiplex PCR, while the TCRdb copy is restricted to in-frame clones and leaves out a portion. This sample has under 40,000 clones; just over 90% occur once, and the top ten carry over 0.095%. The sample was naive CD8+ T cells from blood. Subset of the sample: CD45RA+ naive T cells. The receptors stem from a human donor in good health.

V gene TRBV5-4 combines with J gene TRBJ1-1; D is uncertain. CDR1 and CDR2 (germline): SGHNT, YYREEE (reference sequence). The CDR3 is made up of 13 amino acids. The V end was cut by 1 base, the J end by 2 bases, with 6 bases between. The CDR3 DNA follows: TGTGCCAGCAGCTTGTGGGGTAACACTGAAGCTTTCTTT. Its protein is CASSLWGNTEAFF.

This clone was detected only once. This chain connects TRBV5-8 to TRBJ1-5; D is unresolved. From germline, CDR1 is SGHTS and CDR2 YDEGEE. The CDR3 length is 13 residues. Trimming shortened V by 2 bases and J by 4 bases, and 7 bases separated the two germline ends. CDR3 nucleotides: TGTGCCAGCAGCTTATCGGGGAATCAGCCCCAGCATTTT. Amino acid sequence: CASSLSGNQPQHF.

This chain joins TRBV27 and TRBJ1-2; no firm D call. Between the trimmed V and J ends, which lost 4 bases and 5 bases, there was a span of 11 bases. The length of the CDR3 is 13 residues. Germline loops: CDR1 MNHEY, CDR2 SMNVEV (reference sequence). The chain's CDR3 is CASSSGRGYGYTF. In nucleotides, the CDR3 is TGTGCCAGCAGTTCAGGACGGGGATATGGCTACACCTTC.

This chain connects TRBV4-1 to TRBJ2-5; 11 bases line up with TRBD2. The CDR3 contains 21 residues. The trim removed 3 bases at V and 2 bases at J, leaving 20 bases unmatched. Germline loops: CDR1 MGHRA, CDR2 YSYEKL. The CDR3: CASSQLTEKGLAVSVQETQYF. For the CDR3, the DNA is TGCGCCAGCAGCCAGTTGACCGAAAAGGGACTAGCGGTATCCGTACAAGAGACCCAGTACTTC.

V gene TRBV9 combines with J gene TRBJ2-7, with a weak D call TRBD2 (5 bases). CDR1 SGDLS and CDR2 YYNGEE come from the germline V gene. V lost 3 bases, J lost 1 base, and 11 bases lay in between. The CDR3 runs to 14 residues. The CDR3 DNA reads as TGTGCCAGCAGCGGGGAGTTGTTTTCCTACGAGCAGTACTTC. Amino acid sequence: CASSGELFSYEQYF.

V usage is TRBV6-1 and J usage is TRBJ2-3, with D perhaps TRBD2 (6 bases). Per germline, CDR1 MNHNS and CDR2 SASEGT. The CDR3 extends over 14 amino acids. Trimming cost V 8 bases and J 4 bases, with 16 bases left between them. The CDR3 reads CASAGVGSADTQYF. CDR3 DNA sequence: TGTGCCAGCGCCGGGGTCGGGAGCGCAGATACGCAGTATTTT.

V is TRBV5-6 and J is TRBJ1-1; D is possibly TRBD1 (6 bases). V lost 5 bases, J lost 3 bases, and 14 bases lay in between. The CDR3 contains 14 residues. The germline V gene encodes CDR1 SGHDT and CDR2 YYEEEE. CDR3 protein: CASSIATGYTEAFF. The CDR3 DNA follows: TGTGCCAGCAGTATTGCCACAGGGTACACTGAAGCTTTCTTT.

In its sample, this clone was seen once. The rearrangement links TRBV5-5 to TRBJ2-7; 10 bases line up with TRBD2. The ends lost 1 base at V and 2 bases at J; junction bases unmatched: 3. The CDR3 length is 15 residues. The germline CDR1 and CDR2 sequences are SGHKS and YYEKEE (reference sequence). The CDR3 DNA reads TGTGCCAGCAGCTTGACTAGCGGGACCACCTACGAGCAGTACTTC. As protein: CASSLTSGTTYEQYF. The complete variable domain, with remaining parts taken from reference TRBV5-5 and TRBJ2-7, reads DAGVTQSPTHLIKTRGQQVTLRCSPISGHKSVSWYQQVLGQGPQFIFQYYEKEERGRGNFPDRFSARQFPNYSSELNVNALLLGDSALYLCASSLTSGTTYEQYFGPGTRLTVT.

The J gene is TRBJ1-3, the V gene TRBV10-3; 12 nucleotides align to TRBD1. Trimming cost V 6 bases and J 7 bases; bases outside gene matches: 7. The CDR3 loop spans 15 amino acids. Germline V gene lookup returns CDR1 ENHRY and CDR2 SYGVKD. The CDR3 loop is CAISVGDRGRNTIYF. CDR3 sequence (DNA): TGTGCCATCAGCGTAGGGGACAGGGGGCGGAACACCATATATTTT.

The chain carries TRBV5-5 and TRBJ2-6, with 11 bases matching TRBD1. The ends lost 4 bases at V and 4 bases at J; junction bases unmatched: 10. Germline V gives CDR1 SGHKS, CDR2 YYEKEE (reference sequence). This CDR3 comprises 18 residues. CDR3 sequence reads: CASSIGTGGLRGANVLTF. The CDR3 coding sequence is TGTGCCAGCAGCATCGGGACAGGGGGTTTGAGAGGGGCCAACGTCCTGACTTTC.

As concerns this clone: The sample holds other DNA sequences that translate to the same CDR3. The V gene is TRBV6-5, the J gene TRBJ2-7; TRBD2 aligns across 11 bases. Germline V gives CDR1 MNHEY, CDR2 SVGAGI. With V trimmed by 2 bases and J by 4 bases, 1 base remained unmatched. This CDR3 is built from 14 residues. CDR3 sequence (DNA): TGTGCCAGCAGTTACGGGACTAGCGGTTACGAGCAGTACTTC. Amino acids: CASSYGTSGYEQYF.

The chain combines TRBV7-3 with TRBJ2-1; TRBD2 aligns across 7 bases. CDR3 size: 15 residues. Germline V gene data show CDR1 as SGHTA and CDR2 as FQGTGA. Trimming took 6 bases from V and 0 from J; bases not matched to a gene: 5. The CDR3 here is CASSHSGSSYNEQFF. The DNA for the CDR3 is TGTGCCAGCAGTCATAGCGGGTCCTCCTACAATGAGCAGTTCTTC.

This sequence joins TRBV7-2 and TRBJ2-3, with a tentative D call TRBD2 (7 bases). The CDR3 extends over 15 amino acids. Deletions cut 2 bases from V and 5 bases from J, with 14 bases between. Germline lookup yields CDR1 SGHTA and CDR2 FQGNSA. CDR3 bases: TGTGCCAGCAGCTTAAGGGGGGGCCAGCGAGATACGCAGTATTTT. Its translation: CASSLRGGQRDTQYF.

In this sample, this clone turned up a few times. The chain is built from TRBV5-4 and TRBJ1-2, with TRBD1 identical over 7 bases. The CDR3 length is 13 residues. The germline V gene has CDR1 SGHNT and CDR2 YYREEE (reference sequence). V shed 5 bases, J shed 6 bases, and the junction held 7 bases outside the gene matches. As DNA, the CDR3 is TGTGCCAGCAGAAACAGGGGAGAGGATGGCTACACCTTC. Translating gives CASRNRGEDGYTF.

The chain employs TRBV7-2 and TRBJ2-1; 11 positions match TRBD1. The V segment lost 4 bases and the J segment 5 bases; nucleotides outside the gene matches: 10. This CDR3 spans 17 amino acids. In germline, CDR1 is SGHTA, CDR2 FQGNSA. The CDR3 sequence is CASSYWDRGNLNNEQFF. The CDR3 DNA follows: TGTGCCAGCAGCTATTGGGACAGGGGGAATCTCAACAATGAGCAGTTCTTC.

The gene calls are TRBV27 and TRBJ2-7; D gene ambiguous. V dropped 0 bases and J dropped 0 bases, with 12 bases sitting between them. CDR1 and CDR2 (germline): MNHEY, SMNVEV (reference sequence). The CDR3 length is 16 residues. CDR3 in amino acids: CASSLSSGMSSYEQYF. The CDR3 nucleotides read TGTGCCAGCAGTTTATCTTCCGGTATGAGCTCCTACGAGCAGTACTTC.

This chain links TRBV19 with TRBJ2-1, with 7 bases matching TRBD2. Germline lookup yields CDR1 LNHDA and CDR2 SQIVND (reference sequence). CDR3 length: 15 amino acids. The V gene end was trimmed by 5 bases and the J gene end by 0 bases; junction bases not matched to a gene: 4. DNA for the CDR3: TGTGCCAGTAGTCTAAGCGGGATCTCCTACAATGAGCAGTTCTTC. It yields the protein CASSLSGISYNEQFF.

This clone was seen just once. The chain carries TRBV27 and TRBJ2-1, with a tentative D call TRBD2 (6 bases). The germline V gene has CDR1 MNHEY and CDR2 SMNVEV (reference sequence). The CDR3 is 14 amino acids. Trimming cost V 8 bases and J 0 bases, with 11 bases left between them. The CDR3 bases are TGTGCCAGCTCCCGGGGGAGCTCCTACAATGAGCAGTTCTTC. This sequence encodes CASSRGSSYNEQFF.

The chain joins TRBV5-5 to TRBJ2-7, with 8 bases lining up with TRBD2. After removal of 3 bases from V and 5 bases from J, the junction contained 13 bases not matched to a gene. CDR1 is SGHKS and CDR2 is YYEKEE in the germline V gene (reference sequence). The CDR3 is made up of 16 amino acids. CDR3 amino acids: CASSSSWGGRSHEQYF. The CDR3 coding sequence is TGTGCCAGCAGCTCGAGTTGGGGCGGGAGGTCCCACGAGCAGTACTTC.

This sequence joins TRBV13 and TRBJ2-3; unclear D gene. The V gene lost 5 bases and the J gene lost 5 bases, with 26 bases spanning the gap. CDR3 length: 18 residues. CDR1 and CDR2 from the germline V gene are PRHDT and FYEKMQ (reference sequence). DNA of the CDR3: TGTGCCAGCAGCCATGACGTCGGATTAGGTCAGGTCGGAGATACGCAGTATTTT. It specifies CASSHDVGLGQVGDTQYF.

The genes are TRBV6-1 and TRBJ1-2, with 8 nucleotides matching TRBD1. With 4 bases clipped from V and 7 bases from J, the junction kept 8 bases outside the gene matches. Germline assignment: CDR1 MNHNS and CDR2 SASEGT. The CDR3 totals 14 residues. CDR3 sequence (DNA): TGTGCCAGCAGTGCCCACCAGGGGGCAGGTGGCTACACCTTC. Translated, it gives CASSAHQGAGGYTF.

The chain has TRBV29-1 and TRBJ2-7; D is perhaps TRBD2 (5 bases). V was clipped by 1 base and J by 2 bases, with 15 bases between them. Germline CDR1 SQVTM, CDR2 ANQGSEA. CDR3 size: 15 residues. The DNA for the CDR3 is TGCAGCGTTGAAGGGAGACCCGGGAAGGCCTACGAGCAGTACTTC. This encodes CSVEGRPGKAYEQYF.

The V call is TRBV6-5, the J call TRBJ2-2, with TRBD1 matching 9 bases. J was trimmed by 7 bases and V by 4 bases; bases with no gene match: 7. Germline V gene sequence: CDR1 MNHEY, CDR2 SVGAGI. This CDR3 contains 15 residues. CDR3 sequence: CASSLGQGEGGELFF. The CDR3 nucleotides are TGTGCCAGCAGTTTGGGACAGGGTGAGGGCGGGGAGCTGTTTTTT.